This T cell receptor (beta chain) was documented in a study of chemoradiotherapy in HPV16-positive cancers. V was trimmed by 9 bases and J by 3 bases, leaving 20 bases between them. This CDR3 has 15 residues. Germline V gives CDR1 SNHLY, CDR2 FYNNEI. The data were produced by immunoSEQ multiplex PCR, yet TCRdb's version contains in-frame clones alone and is incomplete. The table has a few thousand clones, around 79% seen once; the top ten hold less than 20%. This clone was counted a single time. The sample was tumor tissue, taken from a patient who underwent chemoradiotherapy. The TCR sequence derives from a human donor with HPV-associated anogenital cancer. The V call is TRBV2, the J call TRBJ1-1; a weak D match, TRBD1 (6 bases). The CDR3 bases are TGTGCCAGTTTGGGGGGGCGGATAGAAGACACTGAAGCTTTCTTT. This translates into CASLGGRIEDTEAFF.